Each of the 20 T cell receptor beta chains below was sequenced from the same sample in a study of cytomegalovirus exposure and HLA in healthy donors. TCRdb's table, derived via immunoSEQ multiplex PCR, lists solely in-frame clones and lacks some. Of 250,000 to 350,000 clones listed, roughly 88% were seen once; the top ten hold approximately 0.9%. Sequencing input: PBMCs. The receptors here all came from a young man in good health and CMV-seronegative.

The genes are TRBV2 and TRBJ2-5; 9 positions agree with TRBD1. The germline CDR1 and CDR2 sequences are SNHLY and FYNNEI. With V trimmed by 3 bases and J by 9 bases, 11 bases remained unmatched. The CDR3 consists of 15 residues. This CDR3 reads CASSELGTGPEAQYF. The CDR3 nucleotides read TGTGCCAGCAGTGAGTTGGGGACAGGGCCGGAGGCCCAGTACTTC. Supplemented by reference TRBV2 and TRBJ2-5, the full variable domain reads EPEVTQTPSHQVTQMGQEVILRCVPISNHLYFYWYRQILGQKVEFLVSFYNNEISEKSEIFDDQFSVERPDGSNFTLKIRSTKLEDSAMYFCASSELGTGPEAQYFGPGTRLLVL.

This clone came up a few times. The chain joins TRBV5-6 to TRBJ1-5, with 8 bases aligning to TRBD1. The junction had 8 bases not matched to a gene; V was cut back by 4 bases and J by 5 bases. This CDR3 has 15 residues. Germline V gene sequence: CDR1 SGHDT, CDR2 YYEEEE. The DNA of the CDR3 is TGTGCCAGCAGCCTCCGGACAGGGAGGGATCAGCCCCAGCATTTT. It encodes CASSLRTGRDQPQHF.

Remarks on this clone: The identical CDR3 is also encoded by other nucleotide sequences in the sample. This chain uses TRBV11-2 with TRBJ2-1; 8 bases match TRBD1. Unmatched junction bases numbered 8, after V lost 6 bases and J lost 4 bases. CDR3 size: 15 residues. Germline values: CDR1 SGHAT, CDR2 FQNNGV. Here the CDR3 DNA reads TGTGCCAGCAGTTTTGCGGGACAGGCTTACAATGAGCAGTTCTTC. As protein: CASSFAGQAYNEQFF.

The chain has TRBV2 and TRBJ2-1, with 7 bases matching TRBD2. Germline V lookup: CDR1 SNHLY, CDR2 FYNNEI. V gave up 11 bases and J gave up 0 bases; unmatched junction bases: 10. The CDR3 length is 15 residues. Here the CDR3 reads CALLWGGSSYNEQFF. In nucleotides, the CDR3 is TGTGCCCTTCTTTGGGGGGGAAGCTCCTACAATGAGCAGTTCTTC.

The rearrangement joins TRBV7-6 to TRBJ2-7; 11 bases agree with TRBD1. This CDR3 has 17 residues. V was clipped by 4 bases and J by 7 bases; unmatched bases: 15. CDR1 is SGHVS and CDR2 is FNYEAQ in the germline V gene. This CDR3 is CASSYTLIGTGGQEQYF. The CDR3 DNA reads as TGTGCCAGCAGCTACACATTGATCGGGACAGGGGGTCAAGAGCAGTACTTC. Full variable domain (outside the CDR3, taken from reference TRBV7-6 and TRBJ2-7): GAGVSQSPRYKVTKRGQDVALRCDPISGHVSLYWYRQALGQGPEFLTYFNYEAQQDKSGLPNDRFSAERPEGSISTLTIQRTEQRDSAMYRCASSYTLIGTGGQEQYFGPGTRLTVT.

The chain joins TRBV7-9 to TRBJ1-1; 9 bases agree with TRBD1. The germline CDR1 and CDR2 sequences are SEHNR and FQNEAQ (reference sequence). Trimming cost V 2 bases and J 6 bases; bases outside gene matches: 4. The CDR3 has 14 amino acids. The CDR3 region is CASSLIGQGPEAFF. The CDR3 DNA reads TGTGCCAGCAGCTTAATAGGACAGGGGCCTGAAGCTTTCTTT.

V usage is TRBV4-1 and J usage is TRBJ2-5, with TRBD1 as a possible D gene (5 bases). From germline, CDR1 is MGHRA and CDR2 YSYEKL. This CDR3 is built from 15 residues. V was clipped by 5 bases and J by 7 bases, with 20 bases between them. The CDR3 sequence: CASSSFGAGLRTQYF. In DNA, the CDR3 is TGCGCCAGCAGCTCTTTTGGGGCAGGTCTCAGGACCCAGTACTTC.

This clone has only one observation. This specimen includes other DNA sequences encoding the same CDR3. The CDR3 protein is CASSPGGNEQFF. The CDR3 DNA reads TGTGCCAGCTCACCGGGAGGGAATGAGCAGTTCTTC. V and J are TRBV18 and TRBJ2-1; 7 nucleotides agree with TRBD2. The CDR3 has 12 amino acids. Germline CDR1 and CDR2: KGHSH and LQKENI. The V and J ends lost 3 bases and 7 bases, in that order; junction bases with no gene match: 0.

In its sample, this clone was seen once. The gene calls are TRBV9 and TRBJ1-2, with D hard to call. Trimming pared 0 bases from V and 7 bases from J, leaving 7 bases between. Per the germline V gene, CDR1 is SGDLS and CDR2 is YYNGEE. This CDR3 spans 12 amino acids. The CDR3 region has the DNA TGTGCCAGCAGCGTAGATGAGGTTGGCTACACCTTC. This translates into CASSVDEVGYTF.

The chain joins TRBV28 to TRBJ1-5; the D gene is possibly TRBD1 (6 bases). CDR1 is MDHEN and CDR2 is SYDVKM in the germline V gene. The CDR3 runs to 14 residues. The V and J ends lost 3 bases and 4 bases respectively, with 10 bases between them. For the CDR3, the DNA is TGTGCCAGCAGTTTCGGGGGGGCAAATCAGCCCCAGCATTTT. This codes for CASSFGGANQPQHF.

This sequence joins TRBV6-1 and TRBJ2-7; TRBD1 matches 11 bases. CDR1 and CDR2 (germline): MNHNS, SASEGT. Trimming at V came to 7 bases and at J to 1 base, leaving 6 bases not matched to a gene. The CDR3 length is 15 residues. The CDR3 reads CASKKGQGESYEQYF. The CDR3 nucleotides read TGTGCCAGCAAAAAGGGACAGGGGGAGTCCTACGAGCAGTACTTC.

This clone was detected only once. The chain employs TRBV19 and TRBJ1-5; 10 bases fit TRBD1. CDR1 and CDR2 (germline): LNHDA, SQIVND (reference sequence). This CDR3 is 15 amino acids long. Trimming took 8 bases from V and 4 from J; bases not matched to a gene: 8. The CDR3 coding sequence is TGTGCCAGTCGGGACAGGGGTCGCGTGAATCAGCCCCAGCATTTT. This encodes CASRDRGRVNQPQHF.

This chain uses TRBV11-2 with TRBJ2-3; the match to TRBD2 covers 10 bases. This CDR3 has 17 amino acids. V shed 4 bases, J shed 6 bases, and the junction held 13 bases outside the gene matches. In germline, CDR1 is SGHAT, CDR2 FQNNGV. The DNA of the CDR3 is TGTGCCAGCAGCTCCAATTCGGAGCGGGGGGGCCCCGATACGCAGTATTTT. Its translation is CASSSNSERGGPDTQYF.

This chain joins TRBV6-1 and TRBJ1-5, with 7 bases identical to TRBD1. From germline, CDR1 is MNHNS and CDR2 SASEGT. The V segment lost 6 bases and the J segment 6 bases; nucleotides outside the gene matches: 8. CDR3 length: 14 amino acids. This CDR3 is CASSLDRDVQPQHF. DNA for the CDR3: TGTGCCAGCAGCCTCGACAGGGATGTTCAGCCCCAGCATTTT.

The genes are TRBV19 and TRBJ2-2, with 7 bases that match TRBD2. V was pared by 0 bases and J by 1 base, with 5 bases of the junction left unmatched. The CDR3 loop spans 17 amino acids. Germline lookup yields CDR1 LNHDA and CDR2 SQIVND (reference sequence). The DNA for the CDR3 is TGTGCCAGTAGTATAGATCGAGTAGCGGGGAACACCGGGGAGCTGTTTTTT. Protein: CASSIDRVAGNTGELFF.

V usage is TRBV19 and J usage is TRBJ2-3; TRBD2 aligns across 16 bases. This CDR3 comprises 15 residues. J gave up 4 bases and V 6 bases, and 1 base lay outside the gene matches. Per germline, CDR1 LNHDA and CDR2 SQIVND (reference sequence). CDR3 sequence (DNA): TGTGCCAGTAGCGGGACTAGCGGGGGGGCAGATACGCAGTATTTT. Translating it yields CASSGTSGGADTQYF. Drawing the rest from reference TRBV19 and TRBJ2-3, the complete variable domain is DGGITQSPKYLFRKEGQNVTLSCEQNLNHDAMYWYRQDPGQGLRLIYYSQIVNDFQKGDIAEGYSVSREKKESFPLTVTSAQKNPTAFYLCASSGTSGGADTQYFGPGTRLTVL.

The chain has TRBV12-2 and TRBJ2-4; TRBD2, the table's D call, lacks a check against the DNA. TRBV12-2 is an annotated pseudogene. The CDR3 runs to 17 residues. The CDR3 nucleotides are TGTGCAAGTCGCTTAGCTTCTGAGGACTTGGCCAAAAACATTCAGTACTTC. It codes for CASRLASEDLAKNIQYF.

The table lists this clone with a few counts. This sequence joins TRBV15 and TRBJ1-6; 8 nucleotides match TRBD1. The junction had 7 bases not matched to a gene; V was cut back by 5 bases and J by 7 bases. This CDR3 comprises 15 residues. CDR1 and CDR2 (germline): LNHNV, YYDKDF (reference sequence). CDR3 residues: CATSGDRKANSPLHF. As DNA, the CDR3 is TGTGCCACCAGCGGGGACAGGAAGGCAAATTCACCCCTCCACTTT. Full variable domain (remainder filled in from reference TRBV15 and TRBJ1-6): DAMVIQNPRYQVTQFGKPVTLSCSQTLNHNVMYWYQQKSSQAPKLLFHYYDKDFNNEADTPDNFQSRRPNTSFCFLDIRSPGLGDTAMYLCATSGDRKANSPLHFGNGTRLTVT.

This chain links TRBV6-5 with TRBJ2-1, with a tentative D call TRBD2 (6 bases). V was pared by 2 bases and J by 6 bases, with 8 bases between. The CDR3 is made up of 13 amino acids. Per germline, CDR1 MNHEY and CDR2 SVGAGI. As DNA, the CDR3 is TGTGCCAGCAGTTACCTGGAGGGCAATGAGCAGTTCTTC. Amino acids: CASSYLEGNEQFF.

The chain carries TRBV19 and TRBJ1-5, with D unresolved. CDR1 LNHDA and CDR2 SQIVND come from the germline V gene (reference sequence). V was shortened by 4 bases and J by 7 bases, with 20 bases between the two germline ends. The CDR3 is 16 residues long. In DNA, the CDR3 is TGTGCCAGTAGTAAGGTTGTAACACTTCAGGTCCAGCCCCAGCATTTT. Its translation is CASSKVVTLQVQPQHF.